This T cell receptor (beta chain) was retrieved from a study of blood T cell repertoires in COVID-19. Study summary: The United States, Italy and Spain were the sources of the acute and convalescent COVID-19 samples. T cells, B-cell-depleted T cells, or PBMCs provided the cDNA or gDNA that served as material.

The Seattle site enrolled patients during active infection and followed them longitudinally. The germline CDR1 and CDR2 sequences are MDHEN and SYDVKM. Trimming removed 10 bases from V and 6 bases from J, with 12 bases in between. CDR3 length: 12 amino acids. Under the authors' procedure: Scientists estimated how many nucleated cells there were by amplifying reference gene primers. Profiled with immunoSEQ multiplex PCR; TCRdb holds only in-frame clones, not every one. D and trimming come from the DNA, and the V and J calls and clone size come from that table. The sample has about 370,000 clones; more than 70% are singletons.

The material sequenced was peripheral blood. The chain joins TRBV28 to TRBJ1-4; perhaps TRBD1 as D (5 bases). This sequence was found in a woman between 25 and 40 years old with COVID-19, enrolled during active disease. The CDR3 DNA is TGTGCCACCACAGGTACCGATGAAAAACTGTTTTTT. Translating gives CATTGTDEKLFF.